Here is one T cell receptor beta chain with its context. Its antigen is as yet unknown. These data come from a study of radiotherapy plus CTLA-4 blockade in lung cancer. From germline, CDR1 is MRHNA and CDR2 SNTAGT. Trimming cost V 0 bases and J 2 bases; bases outside gene matches: 3. The CDR3 is 15 amino acids. Study-level points and caveats: Some TCR clones had been derived from tumors. These clones expanded in peripheral blood after radiotherapy plus ipilimumab.

Method: immunoSEQ multiplex PCR; TCRdb's copy keeps in-frame clones and lacks some. The table has around 82,000 clones, approximately 80% seen once. The chain couples TRBV6-4 to TRBJ1-2, with 7 bases identical to TRBD1. This TCR came from a human donor with non-small cell lung cancer who had stable disease on radiotherapy plus ipilimumab. Sample: peripheral blood, taken from a patient treated with radiotherapy plus ipilimumab. Here the CDR3 reads CASSDSYRGNYGYTF. CDR3 bases: TGTGCCAGCAGTGACTCGTACAGGGGAAACTATGGCTACACCTTC.